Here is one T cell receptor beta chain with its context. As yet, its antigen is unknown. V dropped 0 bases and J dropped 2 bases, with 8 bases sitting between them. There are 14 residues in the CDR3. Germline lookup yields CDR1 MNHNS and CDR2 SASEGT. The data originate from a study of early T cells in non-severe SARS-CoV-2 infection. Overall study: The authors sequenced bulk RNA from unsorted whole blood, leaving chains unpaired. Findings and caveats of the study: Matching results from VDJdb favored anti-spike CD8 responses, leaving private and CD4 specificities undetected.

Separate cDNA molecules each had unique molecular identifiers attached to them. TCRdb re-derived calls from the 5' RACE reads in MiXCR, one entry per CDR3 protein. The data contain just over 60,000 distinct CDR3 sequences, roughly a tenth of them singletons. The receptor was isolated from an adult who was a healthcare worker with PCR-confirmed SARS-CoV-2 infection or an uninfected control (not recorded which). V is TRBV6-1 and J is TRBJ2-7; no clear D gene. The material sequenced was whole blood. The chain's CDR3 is CASSEALYTYEQYV. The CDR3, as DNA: TGTGCCAGCAGTGAAGCTTTATACACCTACGAGCAGTACGTC.